Presented here are 12 T cell receptor beta chains from one specimen sequenced in a study of CD8+ T cells in alopecia areata. Treatment meaning: oral pan-JAK inhibitor, 5-10 mg twice daily. Investigators isolated RNA and reverse transcribed it into cDNA to act as the sequencing template. Profiling relied on immunoSEQ multiplex PCR, and the TCRdb table lists in-frame clones only, not all of them. The top ten hold roughly 18% of the sample, which has some 95,000 clones, 44% seen once. The source was CD8+ T cells sorted from blood, collected at week 24, from a patient treated with tofacitinib. These receptors all come from a human donor with alopecia areata.

V and J are TRBV9 and TRBJ2-7; 7 positions agree with TRBD1. Trimming cost V 0 bases and J 2 bases; bases outside gene matches: 5. Germline CDR1 is SGDLS and CDR2 is YYNGEE. The CDR3 contains 15 residues. DNA of the CDR3: TGTGCCAGCAGCGTAGGGGGGACAGCAACCTACGAGCAGTACTTC. It codes for CASSVGGTATYEQYF.

The chain links TRBV5-6 to TRBJ2-7; D is perhaps TRBD1 (5 bases). Germline V gives CDR1 SGHDT, CDR2 YYEEEE. This CDR3 spans 16 amino acids. V lost 5 bases and J lost 5, with 23 bases in between. The DNA of the CDR3 is TGTGCCAGCAGGTCCTCGGCCTGGGGCAGCCAGGACGAGCAGTACTTC. Its translation is CASRSSAWGSQDEQYF.

The gene calls are TRBV4-1 and TRBJ2-7, with 7 bases lining up with TRBD2. The CDR3 has 13 residues. The J segment lost 2 bases and the V segment lost 6 bases, leaving 4 bases of the junction unmatched. Germline CDR1 is MGHRA and CDR2 is YSYEKL. Written as DNA, the CDR3 is TGCGCCAGCAGTCGGGGGGAGGCCTACGAGCAGTACTTC. It codes for CASSRGEAYEQYF.

The table lists this clone with a few counts. The chain has TRBV29-1 and TRBJ2-5, with TRBD2 matching 9 bases. V lost 0 bases to trimming and J lost 4 bases; unmatched junction nucleotides: 6. Germline CDR1 and CDR2: SQVTM and ANQGSEA. There are 15 residues in the CDR3. The CDR3 reads CSVEDVGGRVETQYF. In nucleotides, the CDR3 is TGCAGCGTTGAAGACGTAGGCGGGAGGGTAGAGACCCAGTACTTC.

This clone was seen a handful of times. The chain uses TRBV23-1 and TRBJ2-7, with D possibly TRBD2 on 5 matching bases. TRBV23-1 is flagged as an ORF with uncertain function. This CDR3 has 16 residues. V was pared by 6 bases and J by 0 bases, with 18 bases between. CDR3 bases: TGCGCCAGCAGCCAAGAACTGGTGGGGAGCTCCTACGAGCAGTACTTC. Amino acids: CASSQELVGSSYEQYF.

This clone was detected a few times. This chain links TRBV30 with TRBJ1-1, with D perhaps matching TRBD1 (6 bases). The CDR3 totals 12 residues. Germline values: CDR1 GTSNPN, CDR2 SVGIG (reference sequence). Trimming took off 5 bases at V and 3 bases at J, with 10 bases between the two ends. The CDR3 loop reads CAWRTEDTEAFF. For the CDR3, the DNA is TGTGCCTGGCGGACAGAGGACACTGAAGCTTTCTTT.

This rearrangement joins TRBV5-1 to TRBJ2-7; 13 nucleotides line up with TRBD2. The CDR3 has 18 amino acids. Germline loops: CDR1 SGHRS, CDR2 YFSETQ. V lost 3 bases to trimming and J lost 0 bases; unmatched junction nucleotides: 9. Written as DNA, the CDR3 is TGCGCCAGCAGCTCCGGGACTAGCGGGAATTCTAACTCCTACGAGCAGTACTTC. Amino acid sequence: CASSSGTSGNSNSYEQYF.

The chain links TRBV10-3 to TRBJ2-5; TRBD1 agrees at 10 bases. The CDR3 consists of 15 residues. With V trimmed by 5 bases and J by 1 base, 4 bases remained unmatched. Per germline, CDR1 ENHRY and CDR2 SYGVKD. The CDR3 bases are TGTGCCATCAGTCGGGACAGGGGCCTCCAAGAGACCCAGTACTTC. Translation: CAISRDRGLQETQYF.

The chain combines TRBV29-1 with TRBJ2-3; TRBD2 might be the D (6 bases). Germline CDR1 SQVTM, CDR2 ANQGSEA. V was pared by 7 bases and J by 6 bases, with 23 bases between. The CDR3 has 15 residues. The CDR3 DNA reads as TGCAGCGGTAGGAGATCGGGAGATGATTTTGATACGCAGTATTTT. It encodes CSGRRSGDDFDTQYF.

This clone has a handful of counts. The CDR3: CASSLATGLLYEQYF. The CDR3 nucleotides are TGTGCCAGCAGCTTAGCGACAGGCCTCCTCTACGAGCAGTACTTC. This chain links TRBV7-9 with TRBJ2-7; D is possibly TRBD1 (6 bases). The V and J ends lost 0 bases and 3 bases respectively, with 12 bases between them. CDR1 is SEHNR and CDR2 is FQNEAQ in the germline V gene (reference sequence). This CDR3 is built from 15 residues.

This clone was seen a few times. J is TRBJ2-2 and V is TRBV6-4, with TRBD1 matching 8 bases. The CDR3 is 14 residues long. V lost 7 bases, J lost 5 bases, and 6 bases stayed unmatched. Germline V lookup: CDR1 MRHNA, CDR2 SNTAGT. Here the CDR3 DNA reads TGTGCCAGCAAGCGACAGGGGCAAACCGGGGAGCTGTTTTTT. It is translated as CASKRQGQTGELFF.

The chain is built from TRBV11-2 and TRBJ2-5; D may be TRBD2 (6 bases). Germline V gene lookup returns CDR1 SGHAT and CDR2 FQNNGV. The CDR3 is 14 residues long. V was pared by 4 bases and J by 5 bases, with 14 bases between. In DNA, the CDR3 is TGTGCCAGCAGCTCGGGACTCCATTGGGAGACCCAGTACTTC. Residues: CASSSGLHWETQYF. Full variable domain (outside the CDR3, taken from reference TRBV11-2 and TRBJ2-5): EAGVAQSPRYKIIEKRQSVAFWCNPISGHATLYWYQQILGQGPKLLIQFQNNGVVDDSQLPKDRFSAERLKGVDSTLKIQPAKLEDSAVYLCASSSGLHWETQYFGPGTRLLVL.